This T cell receptor (beta chain) is drawn from a study of blood T cell repertoires in COVID-19. Study overall: PBMCs, B-cell-depleted T cells, or T cells provided the cDNA or gDNA that made up the material.

Produced via immunoSEQ multiplex PCR; TCRdb's table is partial and in-frame only. The sample has about 220,000 clones, 70% to 85% seen once. The study drew participants aged about 18 to 89 years from approximately 23 US areas. Cohorts were assigned according to the clinical history that participants reported. The study counted Cohort 3 donors as recovered given two negative PCRs, clearance, or symptom resolution. The TCR sequence derives from a woman aged 60-75 years who had recovered from COVID-19. The sample taken for sequencing was PBMCs or T cells enriched from blood (not recorded which).

CDR3 DNA sequence: TGTGCCAGCAGTTCTTGGACTAGCGGAATCAATGAGCAGTTCTTC. This codes for CASSSWTSGINEQFF. The chain links TRBV25-1 to TRBJ2-1; 10 positions agree with TRBD2. The CDR3 is 15 amino acids. Germline V gene lookup returns CDR1 MGHDK and CDR2 SYGVNS. V shed 5 bases, J shed 6 bases, and the junction held 7 bases outside the gene matches. The whole variable domain, remainder taken from reference TRBV25-1 and TRBJ2-1, is EADIYQTPRYLVIGTGKKITLECSQTMGHDKMYWYQQDPGMELHLIHYSYGVNSTEKGDLSSESTVSRIRTEHFPLTLESARPSHTSQYLCASSSWTSGINEQFFGPGTRLTVL.